This record looks at one TCR beta chain sequence and its context. This sample is drawn from a study of technical replicates of blood from a few donors. The table came from immunoSEQ multiplex PCR; TCRdb's copy has only in-frame clones and leaves some out. The sample consists of some 70,000 clones, more than 85% of them appearing once. Sequenced: PBMCs. The sequence came from a human donor in good health. Some clones in this sample may be carry-over from other donors' samples.

CDR3 region: CASSQTRTSGGPGDTQYF. Here the CDR3 DNA reads TGTGCCAGCAGCCAGACCAGGACTAGCGGGGGGCCGGGAGATACGCAGTATTTT. The chain links TRBV4-2 to TRBJ2-3; 14 nucleotides agree with TRBD2. Per germline, CDR1 LGHNA and CDR2 YNFKEQ. This CDR3 has 18 residues. Trimming removed 3 bases from V and 5 bases from J; junction bases left unmatched: 10.